One sample yielded the 7 T cell receptor beta chains listed below, sequenced in a study of graft-versus-host responses after intestinal transplantation. These receptors have no known antigen. Here immunoSEQ multiplex PCR was the method, and the copy in TCRdb shows in-frame clones only, minus some. The sample yields around 69,000 clones, 90% seen once. The sequencing used unstimulated CD8+ T cells sorted from spleen or lymph node cells, collected before transplant. The receptors originated from a human donor who was the organ donor for an intestinal transplant.

The chain employs TRBV4-3 and TRBJ1-3, with D possibly TRBD1 on 6 matching bases. The CDR3 loop spans 17 amino acids. Trimming shortened V by 5 bases and J by 4 bases, and 21 bases separated the two germline ends. The germline gives CDR1 LGHNA, CDR2 YSLEER. The CDR3 loop reads CASSERGGGRKGNTIYF. CDR3 in DNA: TGCGCCAGCAGCGAAAGGGGCGGGGGGCGAAAAGGAAACACCATATATTTT.

This clone has only one observation. The CDR3 DNA follows: TGTGCCAGCAGCGTAGAGGGGGGGCCAGATACGCAGTATTTT. Its protein product is CASSVEGGPDTQYF. The chain couples TRBV9 to TRBJ2-3; a possible D gene is TRBD2 (7 bases). Trimming took off 0 bases at V and 4 bases at J, with 9 bases between the two ends. CDR3 size: 14 residues. The germline V gene has CDR1 SGDLS and CDR2 YYNGEE.

This chain joins TRBV5-1 and TRBJ1-1, with D possibly TRBD1 on 6 matching bases. The CDR3 spans 12 residues. Germline assignment: CDR1 SGHRS and CDR2 YFSETQ. Trimming took off 7 bases at V and 4 bases at J, with 11 bases between the two ends. DNA for the CDR3: TGCGCCAGCGCCCAGGGGCCCACTGAAGCTTTCTTT. This encodes CASAQGPTEAFF.

This chain uses TRBV27 with TRBJ2-1; unclear D gene. CDR1 is MNHEY, CDR2 SMNVEV, per germline (reference sequence). With 2 bases removed from V and 0 bases from J, the gap between germline ends came to 8 bases. The CDR3 totals 15 residues. DNA of the CDR3: TGTGCCAGCAGTTTACTTCCGAGCTCCTACAATGAGCAGTTCTTC. Protein sequence: CASSLLPSSYNEQFF.

This chain links TRBV27 with TRBJ1-3, with 11 nucleotides matching TRBD1. In germline, CDR1 is MNHEY, CDR2 SMNVEV (reference sequence). The CDR3 loop spans 11 amino acids. V lost 8 bases, J lost 13 bases, and 4 bases stayed unmatched. This chain's CDR3 is CASQGTGGIYF. The CDR3 DNA reads TGTGCCAGCCAAGGGACAGGGGGGATATATTTT.

This clone was observed a few times. The chain couples TRBV4-2 to TRBJ1-2; D ambiguous. V was pared by 0 bases and J by 0 bases, with 17 bases between. Germline V CDR1 and CDR2: LGHNA, YNFKEQ. The CDR3 is 18 amino acids. CDR3 region: CASSQDAVEGLANYGYTF. In DNA, the CDR3 is TGTGCCAGCAGCCAAGATGCGGTTGAGGGCTTAGCTAACTATGGCTACACCTTC.

The chain is built from TRBV4-2 and TRBJ2-2; 10 positions agree with TRBD1. This CDR3 contains 16 residues. Trimming removed 4 bases from V and 4 bases from J; junction bases left unmatched: 6. CDR1 is LGHNA and CDR2 is YNFKEQ in the germline V gene. This CDR3 is CASSPIRQGATGELFF. The CDR3 DNA is TGTGCCAGCAGCCCTATTAGACAGGGGGCCACCGGGGAGCTGTTTTTT.